Listed here are 22 T cell receptor beta chains from one sample, sequenced in a study of blood T cell repertoires in COVID-19. Using immunoSEQ multiplex PCR, the repertoire was profiled, and TCRdb retains in-frame clones only, with some absent. The table lists under 200,000 clones, roughly 90% of them singletons. Sequenced input: PBMCs or T cells enriched from blood (not recorded which). Receptors originate from a woman younger than 30 who had recovered from COVID-19.

The rearrangement joins TRBV7-9 to TRBJ2-7; 11 positions agree with TRBD2. After removal of 5 bases from V and 3 bases from J, the junction contained 3 bases not matched to a gene. CDR1 SEHNR and CDR2 FQNEAQ come from the germline V gene (reference sequence). The CDR3 has 14 residues. The CDR3: CASSPSGGIYEQYF. The CDR3 coding sequence is TGTGCCAGCAGCCCTAGCGGGGGGATCTACGAGCAGTACTTC.

CDR3: CSVEQVQANEQFF. The CDR3 region has the DNA TGCAGCGTTGAACAGGTCCAGGCCAATGAGCAGTTCTTC. The V gene is TRBV29-1, the J gene TRBJ2-1; D remains unclear. Germline CDR1 and CDR2: SQVTM and ANQGSEA. The CDR3 consists of 13 residues. V was trimmed by 2 bases and J by 6 bases, leaving 11 bases between them.

The chain joins TRBV28 to TRBJ1-5, with D tentatively TRBD1 (6 bases). Germline V lookup: CDR1 MDHEN, CDR2 SYDVKM. The CDR3 runs to 15 residues. V was shortened by 3 bases and J by 6 bases, with 15 bases between the two germline ends. CDR3 protein: CASSLPQGIAQPQHF. For the CDR3, the DNA is TGTGCCAGCAGTTTGCCACAGGGTATAGCTCAGCCCCAGCATTTT.

The chain carries TRBV3-1 (or the pseudogene TRBV3-2) and TRBJ2-3, with 10 bases fitting TRBD2. V lost 4 bases and J lost 2; bases outside the gene matches: 12. Germline V CDR1 and CDR2: LGHDT, YNNKEL (reference sequence). The CDR3 loop spans 18 amino acids. The CDR3 coding sequence is TGTGCCAGCAGCCCGGGGCCTAGCGGGGGCTTAGTCACAGATACGCAGTATTTT. This codes for CASSPGPSGGLVTDTQYF.

V and J are TRBV5-1 and TRBJ1-5, with a weak D call TRBD1 (5 bases). Per the germline V gene, CDR1 is SGHRS and CDR2 is YFSETQ. Deletions cut 0 bases from V and 5 bases from J, with 6 bases between. This CDR3 comprises 13 residues. CDR3 DNA sequence: TGCGCCAGCAGCTTGGCGGGGGATCAGCCCCAGCATTTT. It codes for CASSLAGDQPQHF.

This clone was seen more than once but under ten times. The CDR3 here is CASSPRQNNEQFF. CDR3 nucleotides: TGTGCCAGCAGCCCCCGACAGAACAATGAGCAGTTCTTC. This sequence joins TRBV9 and TRBJ2-1, with TRBD1 as a possible D gene (5 bases). This CDR3 is 13 amino acids long. CDR1 and CDR2 (germline): SGDLS, YYNGEE. V was trimmed by 4 bases and J by 5 bases, leaving 10 bases between them.

The chain couples TRBV24-1 to TRBJ2-3; D remains ambiguous. Germline V gene sequence: CDR1 KGHDR, CDR2 SFDVKD. This CDR3 is 13 amino acids long. V lost 3 bases to trimming and J lost 2 bases, with 5 bases between them. DNA for the CDR3: TGTGCCACCAGTGATGGCTCCACAGATACGCAGTATTTT. The encoded protein is CATSDGSTDTQYF.

The chain carries TRBV19 and TRBJ1-1, with D possibly matching TRBD1 (6 bases). Deletions cut 7 bases from V and 2 bases from J, with 14 bases between. The CDR3 sequence is 14 residues long. Germline lookup yields CDR1 LNHDA and CDR2 SQIVND (reference sequence). CDR3 amino acids: CASNFVQGNTEAFF. CDR3 DNA: TGTGCCAGTAATTTTGTACAGGGCAACACTGAAGCTTTCTTT.

This chain uses TRBV30 with TRBJ1-5, with a weak D call TRBD1 (5 bases). Trimming removed 0 bases from V and 1 base from J, with 10 bases in between. Looked up from germline, CDR1 is GTSNPN and CDR2 is SVGIG (reference sequence). There are 15 residues in the CDR3. CDR3 in DNA: TGTGCCTGGAGTGTCGGGGGTCACAGCAATCAGCCCCAGCATTTT. This codes for CAWSVGGHSNQPQHF.

The chain employs TRBV4-1 and TRBJ2-5; 9 bases match TRBD1. The junction had 10 bases not matched to a gene; V was cut back by 5 bases and J by 0 bases. The CDR3 covers 17 residues. CDR1 and CDR2 from the germline V gene are MGHRA and YSYEKL. CDR3 in DNA: TGCGCCAGCAGCACCCGGGACAGGGATGGGAACCAAGAGACCCAGTACTTC. This gives the protein CASSTRDRDGNQETQYF.

The V and J genes are TRBV5-1 and TRBJ1-5; 10 nucleotides align to TRBD1. J gave up 7 bases and V 5 bases, and 15 bases lay outside the gene matches. Per the germline V gene, CDR1 is SGHRS and CDR2 is YFSETQ. This CDR3 comprises 17 residues. CDR3 sequence: CASSRHLATGGRQPQHF. Here the CDR3 DNA reads TGCGCCAGCAGTCGTCATTTGGCGACAGGGGGCAGGCAGCCCCAGCATTTT.

The chain employs TRBV4-1 and TRBJ2-7, with 9 bases aligning to TRBD1. This CDR3 has 14 amino acids. CDR1 is MGHRA, CDR2 YSYEKL, per germline. The junction had 7 bases not matched to a gene; V was cut back by 5 bases and J by 5 bases. CDR3 residues: CASSVRTGVNEQYF. For the CDR3, the DNA is TGCGCCAGCAGCGTGAGGACAGGGGTAAACGAGCAGTACTTC.

V is TRBV15 and J is TRBJ1-1, with a possible D match to TRBD1 (5 bases). From germline, CDR1 is LNHNV and CDR2 YYDKDF (reference sequence). There are 14 residues in the CDR3. Trimming cost V 10 bases and J 0 bases, with 15 bases left between them. The CDR3 sequence: CASRIGGVNTEAFF. The CDR3 DNA reads TGTGCCAGCCGTATTGGGGGGGTGAACACTGAAGCTTTCTTT.

V gene TRBV5-1 combines with J gene TRBJ1-1; 11 bases fit TRBD1. The junction had 7 bases not matched to a gene; V was cut back by 4 bases and J by 5 bases. This CDR3 comprises 15 residues. The V gene's germline CDR1 is SGHRS and CDR2 YFSETQ. The CDR3 reads CASSKDRGRKTEAFF. Here the CDR3 DNA reads TGCGCCAGCAGCAAGGACAGGGGGCGGAAGACTGAAGCTTTCTTT.

This clone occurred once. One end of the junction fails to match germline, which may point to a read error. This sequence joins TRBV28 and TRBJ1-2; 7 bases are shared with TRBD1. CDR1 MDHEN and CDR2 SYDVKM come from the germline V gene. The CDR3 totals 12 residues. This CDR3 is CASSSSSGTALF. CDR3 in DNA: TGTGCCAGCAGTAGCTCCTCCGGGACAGCCCTATTC.

This clone is a singleton in its sample. Because the CDR3's place on the DNA is in doubt, the DNA is left out and the CDR3 is given as listed by TCRdb. This chain joins TRBV2 and TRBJ1-2; TRBD1, the table's D call, lacks a check against the DNA. The CDR3 spans 13 residues, counting both ends. Germline CDR1 and CDR2: SNHLY and FYNNEI. CDR3 sequence: CASILDRNYGYTF.

The V gene is TRBV4-2, the J gene TRBJ2-7; no definite D call. V was shortened by 0 bases and J by 3 bases, with 9 bases between the two germline ends. From germline, CDR1 is LGHNA and CDR2 YNFKEQ. The CDR3 consists of 14 residues. The CDR3 DNA sequence: TGTGCCAGCAGCCAAGAGTTGTTAGTCTACGAGCAGTACTTC. Its protein product is CASSQELLVYEQYF.

The genes are TRBV7-2 and TRBJ1-2; D remains unclear. From germline, CDR1 is SGHTA and CDR2 FQGNSA. V was cut by 1 base and J by 7 bases, with 13 bases left in between. The CDR3 is 14 amino acids. CDR3 nucleotides: TGTGCCAGCAGCTTAGATGATGACTGGAGTGGCTACACCTTC. Residues: CASSLDDDWSGYTF.

Only a few counts were recorded for this clone. This rearrangement joins TRBV7-9 to TRBJ1-1, with a weak D call TRBD1 (6 bases). V gave up 5 bases and J gave up 1 base, with 23 bases separating them. Germline CDR1 SEHNR, CDR2 FQNEAQ (reference sequence). This CDR3 contains 18 residues. This CDR3 is CASSLRGKGGLGNTEAFF. The DNA for the CDR3 is TGTGCCAGCAGCCTTAGGGGTAAAGGGGGACTAGGGAACACTGAAGCTTTCTTT.

The chain is built from TRBV7-9 and TRBJ1-6, with 8 bases matching TRBD1. CDR1 is SEHNR and CDR2 is FQNEAQ in the germline V gene (reference sequence). The junction had 9 bases not matched to a gene; V was cut back by 5 bases and J by 9 bases. This CDR3 has 15 residues. The CDR3 DNA sequence: TGTGCCAGCAGCCCCCCCCGGACAGGGCGTTCACCCCTCCACTTT. Its translation: CASSPPRTGRSPLHF.

This chain uses TRBV9 with TRBJ2-7; maybe TRBD1 (6 bases). The V end was cut by 3 bases, the J end by 0 bases, with 10 bases between. The germline V gene encodes CDR1 SGDLS and CDR2 YYNGEE. This CDR3 contains 14 residues. CDR3 in amino acids: CASSALDSSYEQYF. CDR3 sequence (DNA): TGTGCCAGCAGCGCCTTGGACAGCTCCTACGAGCAGTACTTC. Supplemented by reference TRBV9 and TRBJ2-7, the full variable domain reads DSGVTQTPKHLITATGQRVTLRCSPRSGDLSVYWYQQSLDQGLQFLIQYYNGEERAKGNILERFSAQQFPDLHSELNLSSLELGDSALYFCASSALDSSYEQYFGPGTRLTVT.

V and J are TRBV25-1 and TRBJ1-1; 7 nucleotides match TRBD1. The CDR3 totals 13 residues. In germline, CDR1 is MGHDK, CDR2 SYGVNS. The V gene end was trimmed by 6 bases and the J gene end by 5 bases; junction bases not matched to a gene: 6. The CDR3 nucleotides read TGTGCCAGCAGGGAGACAGGGTTGACTGAAGCTTTCTTT. Amino acids: CASRETGLTEAFF.